This TCR beta chain was identified in a study of identical twins. Concerning this clonotype: Its specificity is not known.

Broader study findings: Because invariant MAIT and iNKT cells could be present, zero-insertion analyses could be partly confounded. It was out-of-frame TCR alpha sharing in monozygotic twins that models underestimated. Twins shared beta out-of-frame sequences in excess, but this excess was weaker.

V was clipped by 5 bases and J by 8 bases, with 13 bases between them. This CDR3 comprises 13 residues. Via MiXCR, TCRdb re-called the 5' RACE reads, giving one row per CDR3 protein. The data hold approximately 500,000 distinct CDR3 sequences, with approximately 14% observed a single time. The data also belong to a second study, concerning yellow fever vaccine responses in identical twins.

What was sequenced was CD4+ T cells sorted from blood. This clonotype was sampled from a woman aged 18-29 years in good health. The J gene is TRBJ2-1, the V gene TRBV12-3 or TRBV12-4, with TRBD1 as a possible D gene (6 bases). This CDR3 reads CASSNQGIDEQFF. The CDR3 DNA reads TGTGCCAGCAGTAACCAGGGGATAGATGAGCAGTTCTTC.